This T cell receptor (beta chain) was recovered during a study of cytomegalovirus exposure and HLA in healthy donors. Whole-study context: Falling in the Caucasian-associated ancestry cluster were about four fifths of approximately 410 genotyped donors. Regarding the study as a whole: In a later analysis, DRB1 alleles had the most associated TCRs; HLA-C alleles the fewest. CMV serostatus was the sole immune exposure information available. The authors enumerated 150 to 200 TCR beta chains as linked to cytomegalovirus.

The PCR made use of 60 Vbeta and 13 Jbeta primers. The data were produced by immunoSEQ multiplex PCR, yet TCRdb's version contains in-frame clones alone and is incomplete. The table includes approximately 150,000 clones, 65% to 70% detected once. Points on this clone: Antigen specificity is unknown.

Germline CDR1 SNHLY, CDR2 FYNNEI. V lost 8 bases to trimming and J lost 6 bases, with 8 bases between them. CDR3 length equals 11 residues. Input material: PBMCs. The chain recombines TRBV2 with TRBJ2-1; D gene ambiguous. The receptor was isolated from a man younger than 45 in good health and CMV-seropositive. The CDR3 is CASLLSNEQFF. CDR3 nucleotides: TGTGCCAGCTTGTTGAGCAATGAGCAGTTCTTC.